This T cell receptor (beta chain) was sequenced in a study of CD8 T cells in ankylosing spondylitis. CDR3 size: 16 residues. Germline V gene sequence: CDR1 SGHDT, CDR2 YYEEEE. Between the trimmed V and J ends, which lost 3 bases and 0 bases, there was a span of 15 bases. This clonotype occurred a few times. Each CDR3 protein gets one entry after TCRdb re-called the 5' RACE reads with MiXCR. The data contain roughly 230,000 distinct CDR3 sequences, under 20% of them singletons. This TCR was recovered from a male donor with ankylosing spondylitis or in good health (not recorded which). This rearrangement joins TRBV5-6 to TRBJ1-1; D possibly corresponds to TRBD1 (5 bases). Sequenced material: blood, either unsorted or a sorted T cell fraction (not recorded which). CDR3 residues: CASSSAGRDVNTEAFF. In nucleotides, the CDR3 is TGTGCCAGCAGCTCCGCCGGTAGGGACGTGAACACTGAAGCTTTCTTT.